This TCR beta chain comes out of a study of radiotherapy plus CTLA-4 blockade in lung cancer. Overall study findings and caveats: The study found tumor-derived TCR clones expanded in blood after radiotherapy plus ipilimumab.

Turning to this clone: Its antigen is still unknown.

CDR3 length: 14 amino acids. CDR1 and CDR2 (germline): MNHEY, SMNVEV (reference sequence). Germline trimming cut 6 bases from V and 5 bases from J; bases unmatched to any gene: 8. Clones were sequenced by immunoSEQ multiplex PCR, and TCRdb holds only the in-frame ones, with some missing. The sample shows tens of thousands of clones, 70% to 90% of them seen only once. Sequenced here: peripheral blood, sampled from a patient treated with radiotherapy plus ipilimumab. The sequence derives from a human donor with non-small cell lung cancer whose response to radiotherapy plus ipilimumab could not be evaluated. The rearrangement joins TRBV27 to TRBJ1-1; 8 nucleotides match TRBD1. The CDR3 sequence is CASRQMTGVTEAFF. The CDR3 nucleotides are TGTGCCAGCAGGCAAATGACAGGGGTTACTGAAGCTTTCTTT.